This T cell receptor (beta chain) was identified during a study of T cells in localized non-small cell lung cancer. Whole-study results and caveats: Adjacent lung exhibited a median of around 60 among the 100 most abundant tumor clones. T cell clonality was highest in uninvolved adjacent lung, above tumor. Heterogeneity remains possible because sequencing was limited to only one tumor region.

CDR3 length equals 18 residues. CDR1 and CDR2 (germline): SGHRS, YFSETQ. V dropped 5 bases and J dropped 3; count of bases not matched to a gene: 13. A word on this clone: Its antigen is unknown.

Profiling relied on immunoSEQ multiplex PCR, and the TCRdb table lists in-frame clones only, not all of them. The data contain around 4,100 clones, approximately 30% of them singletons. This TCR was recovered from a man between 40 and 75 years old with stage II lung adenocarcinoma. Sequencing was performed on lung tumor tissue, taken before any cancer treatment. J is TRBJ2-2 and V is TRBV5-1, with 10 bases that match TRBD1. The CDR3 DNA follows: TGCGCCAGCAGGGGGAGCCATCCCGGGACAGGGGACACCGGGGAGCTGTTTTTT. It yields the protein CASRGSHPGTGDTGELFF.